Reported below is one T cell receptor beta chain. Its target is not known. The data are from a study of cytomegalovirus exposure and HLA in healthy donors. Study context: A subsequent analysis reported that the approximately 120 validation repertoires were produced on the same platform that had also been used for the roughly 700 first-cohort repertoires.

Some clones are missing from TCRdb's copy, which holds only in-frame ones; the method was immunoSEQ multiplex PCR. This table has under 200,000 clones, 75% to 90% appearing once. Germline CDR1 and CDR2: GTSNPN and SVGIG (reference sequence). CDR3 length: 13 amino acids. Unmatched junction bases numbered 4, after V lost 6 bases and J lost 4 bases. General study points: Diagnosis of cytomegalovirus status made by the classifier reportedly showed high specificity and sensitivity.

The sample taken for sequencing was PBMCs. The sequence derives from a man aged 18 to 35 in good health and CMV-seropositive. This chain joins TRBV30 and TRBJ2-7, with 12 bases identical to TRBD1. CDR3 sequence (DNA): TGTGCCTGCGGGACAGGGGGCGCGTACGAGCAGTACTTC. Its protein product is CACGTGGAYEQYF.